This TCR beta chain was recovered during a study of regulatory T cells in long-lasting Graves disease. About this clonotype itself: One end of the junction does not line up with germline, which may come from a read error.

Germline assignment: CDR1 SGHKS and CDR2 YYEKEE (reference sequence). The CDR3 sequence is 15 residues long. Through Arm-PCR of CDR3 regions and iRepertoire HTBI primers, TCR beta libraries were built. Original analysis: Detected in the samples were approximately 58 TRBV and around 15 TRBJ segments. Using its own MiXCR run on the multiplex PCR reads, TCRdb lists one record per CDR3 protein. The V and J calls come from TCRdb's annotation, not from the publication. The sample records more than 300,000 distinct CDR3 sequences, about 20% being singletons. Time point defined: persistent/refractory GD, antithyroid drugs over 5 years with positive TRAb. The TCR library was made from RNA that had been extracted from PBMCs in TRIzol.

The V gene is TRBV5-5, the J gene TRBJ2-5, with 10 positions matching TRBD2. Specimen: peripheral blood mononuclear cells (PBMCs), collected when the disease was refractory, from a patient treated with antithyroid drugs. This sequence originates from a female donor with Graves disease. The CDR3 loop reads CVSSLGLASGETQYF. The DNA of the CDR3 is TGTGTCAGCAGCCTGGGACTAGCGTCCGGGGAGACCCAGTACTTC.